Each of the 24 T cell receptor beta chains below was sequenced from the same sample in a study of blood T cells in healthy people across ages (dated by TCRdb to about 2015). The protocol used for the library was 5' RACE. Data came from an Illumina HiSeq 2500. A second PCR of roughly 7 to 11 cycles was performed with a sample-barcoded 5' primer and a J-beta primer mix. The raw public data were reprocessed by TCRdb itself: fastp quality trimming at Q25, MiXCR clonotype calling, in-frame beta chains only. Every CDR3 protein is listed once, alongside the most common genes and DNA of its rows. The sample includes more than 800,000 distinct CDR3 sequences, with under 55% observed a single time. The top ten hold approximately 17% of the sample. Sequencing used blood. These receptors came from an older woman in good health.

The table lists this clonotype with a few counts. V usage is TRBV6-2 or TRBV6-3 and J usage is TRBJ2-7; D is perhaps TRBD2 (6 bases). Germline V gene data show CDR1 as MNHEY and CDR2 as SVGEGT. The CDR3 extends over 11 amino acids. The germline V and J ends were trimmed by 7 bases and 7 bases, with 11 bases remaining between them. CDR3 amino acids: CASTQAGEQYF. The CDR3 DNA reads TGTGCCAGCACTCAGGCGGGAGAGCAGTACTTC.

In regard to this clonotype: The junction and the germline gene differ at one end; a read error may be behind it. This chain joins TRBV7-9 and TRBJ1-2; possible D gene TRBD1, 5 bases. The germline V gene encodes CDR1 SEHNR and CDR2 FQNEAQ (reference sequence). The CDR3 covers 13 residues. In nucleotides, the CDR3 is TGTGCCAGCAGCGTAGCAGGGTTCGCTGGCTACACCTTC. Residues: CASSVAGFAGYTF.

CDR3 nucleotide sequence: TGTGCCAGCAGCCAAGCAGGGCGGAGTCAGCCCCAGCATTTT. Translated: CASSQAGRSQPQHF. The chain carries TRBV3-1 and TRBJ1-5; D might be TRBD1 (5 bases). Germline CDR1 is LGHDT and CDR2 is YNNKEL (reference sequence). Trimming pared 1 base from V and 6 bases from J, leaving 10 bases between. The CDR3 loop spans 14 amino acids.

This chain connects TRBV21-1 to TRBJ2-4; TRBD1 was called by the table and not checked on the DNA. The J call may be incorrect, as the DNA end agrees better with TRBJ2-7. TRBV21-1 is an annotated pseudogene. This CDR3 region has 14 residues. The CDR3 bases are TGTGCCAGCGGACGGGGGCACAGGGTAGACGAGCAGTACTTC. Translation gives CASGRGHRVDEQYF.

The chain recombines TRBV27 with TRBJ1-1; D not certain. There are 11 residues in the CDR3. Germline-derived CDR1 and CDR2 are MNHEY and SMNVEV (reference sequence). Deletions cut 8 bases from V and 6 bases from J, with 10 bases between. The CDR3 reads CASGKGSEAFF. The CDR3 nucleotides are TGTGCCAGCGGGAAAGGCTCTGAAGCTTTCTTT.

The V and J genes are TRBV7-9 and TRBJ2-7; TRBD2 matches 8 bases. There are 14 residues in the CDR3. Germline V gene sequence: CDR1 SEHNR, CDR2 FQNEAQ (reference sequence). The trim removed 11 bases at V and 0 bases at J, leaving 9 bases unmatched. Written as DNA, the CDR3 is TGTGCCTGTGATACTAGCGGTTCCTCCTACGAGCAGTACTTC. Amino acid sequence: CACDTSGSSYEQYF.

CDR3 bases: TGTGTCTGGCAGGACAGGGATTTGGAGGGCTACACCTTC. Translating gives CVWQDRDLEGYTF. V and J are TRBV28 and TRBJ1-2; 8 bases are shared with TRBD1. Germline V lookup: CDR1 MDHEN, CDR2 SYDVKM. The CDR3 runs to 13 residues.

The chain uses TRBV23-1 and TRBJ2-3, with 9 bases lining up with TRBD2. TRBV23-1 is reported as an ORF; its role is uncertain. V shed 3 bases, J shed 3 bases, and the junction held 7 bases outside the gene matches. This CDR3 region has 16 residues. The chain's CDR3 is CASSHPGTSRTDTQYF. CDR3 DNA sequence: TGCGCCAGCAGTCACCCCGGGACTAGCAGGACAGATACGCAGTATTTT.

This chain connects TRBV5-1 to TRBJ2-1; 10 bases are shared with TRBD2. Germline-derived CDR1 and CDR2 are SGHRS and YFSETQ. The CDR3 has 18 amino acids. Trimming removed 1 base from V and 1 base from J; junction bases left unmatched: 8. Here the CDR3 reads CASSLSLAGVRSYNEQFF. The DNA of the CDR3 is TGCGCCAGCAGCTTGAGTCTAGCGGGAGTCCGGTCCTACAATGAGCAGTTCTTC. The variable domain in full, completed from reference TRBV5-1 and TRBJ2-1, reads KAGVTQTPRYLIKTRGQQVTLSCSPISGHRSVSWYQQTPGQGLQFLFEYFSETQRNKGNFPGRFSGRQFSNSRSEMNVSTLELGDSALYLCASSLSLAGVRSYNEQFFGPGTRLTVL.

The chain combines TRBV7-2 with TRBJ2-7, with 12 bases lining up with TRBD2. The CDR3 totals 18 residues. J gave up 6 bases and V 7 bases, and 19 bases lay outside the gene matches. In germline, CDR1 is SGHTA, CDR2 FQGNSA. This CDR3 reads CASTGFFETSGSLGEQYF. CDR3 sequence (DNA): TGTGCCAGCACCGGTTTTTTTGAGACTAGCGGGAGTTTGGGCGAGCAGTACTTC.

The genes are TRBV5-1 and TRBJ2-1; possibly TRBD1 for D (6 bases). Deletions cut 7 bases from V and 0 bases from J, with 11 bases between. The V gene's germline CDR1 is SGHRS and CDR2 YFSETQ. The CDR3 totals 14 residues. The CDR3 bases are TGCGCCAGCTCGGGGACACTCTCCTACAATGAGCAGTTCTTC. Translation gives CASSGTLSYNEQFF.

This clonotype appeared a few times. V and J are TRBV12-3 or TRBV12-4 and TRBJ1-1; no clear D gene. Trimming removed 2 bases at V and 3 bases at J, with 4 bases between. This CDR3 has 12 amino acids. CDR3 DNA sequence: TGTGCCAGCAGTTTAAGTTACACTGAAGCTTTCTTT. Its translation is CASSLSYTEAFF.

This clonotype was counted at least ten times. This chain joins TRBV29-1 and TRBJ2-7, with TRBD1 matching over 7 bases. Germline V gives CDR1 SQVTM, CDR2 ANQGSEA. V was pared by 2 bases and J by 1 base, with 5 bases of the junction left unmatched. The CDR3 is 14 amino acids. The CDR3 sequence: CSVEFGTVSYEQYF. The CDR3 DNA reads TGCAGCGTTGAATTTGGGACAGTGTCCTACGAGCAGTACTTC.

This clonotype was counted a single time. The rearrangement joins TRBV15 to TRBJ2-5, with a possible D match to TRBD1 (6 bases). Germline CDR1 and CDR2: LNHNV and YYDKDF (reference sequence). The CDR3 loop spans 15 amino acids. V was cut by 1 base and J by 11 bases, with 20 bases left in between. The CDR3: CATSRGQEIHNEQYF. The CDR3 DNA is TGTGCCACCAGCAGAGGACAGGAGATTCACAATGAGCAGTACTTC.

The chain uses TRBV3-1 and TRBJ2-2; 9 bases agree with TRBD2. Trimming removed 1 base from V and 10 bases from J; junction bases left unmatched: 4. The CDR3 is 14 amino acids. CDR1 and CDR2 from the germline V gene are LGHDT and YNNKEL (reference sequence). CDR3 protein: CASSQGSGRLELFF. Written as DNA, the CDR3 is TGTGCCAGCAGCCAAGGAAGCGGGAGGCTGGAGCTGTTTTTT. Looking up the rest from reference TRBV3-1 and TRBJ2-2 gives the full variable domain: DTAVSQTPKYLVTQMGNDKSIKCEQNLGHDTMYWYKQDSKKFLKIMFSYNNKELIINETVPNRFSPKSPDKAHLNLHINSLELGDSAVYFCASSQGSGRLELFFGEGSRLTVL.

This clonotype was seen many times. The chain is built from TRBV29-1 and TRBJ2-6; 9 bases are shared with TRBD2. V lost 4 bases, J lost 2 bases, and 3 bases stayed unmatched. Germline CDR1 reads SQVTM; CDR2 reads ANQGSEA. There are 15 residues in the CDR3. The CDR3 nucleotides are TGCAGCGTTGTCGCGGGGGGGCCTGGGGCCAACGTCCTGACTTTC. This codes for CSVVAGGPGANVLTF.

V usage is TRBV7-9 and J usage is TRBJ1-5; the D is unclear. The CDR3 has 15 residues. The V end lost 3 bases, the J end lost 9 bases, and 18 bases lay between the germline ends. The germline V gene encodes CDR1 SEHNR and CDR2 FQNEAQ (reference sequence). CDR3 sequence: CASSLGGGPSSPQHF. The CDR3 DNA follows: TGTGCCAGCAGCTTGGGAGGCGGACCTTCTTCGCCCCAGCATTTT.

The chain is built from TRBV20-1 and TRBJ1-5; 9 bases are a match to TRBD1. CDR3 size: 14 residues. Losses at the gene ends were 6 bases for V and 5 bases for J; bases not matched to a gene: 8. Germline CDR1 reads DFQATT; CDR2 reads SNEGSKA (reference sequence). CDR3 DNA sequence: TGCAGTGCCTCACCCAGGACAGGGGATCAGCCCCAGCATTTT. Translation: CSASPRTGDQPQHF.

The chain has TRBV10-3 and TRBJ1-2; TRBD1 agrees at 11 bases. There are 11 residues in the CDR3. V gave up 10 bases and J gave up 7 bases; unmatched junction bases: 2. CDR1 is ENHRY, CDR2 SYGVKD, per germline. The CDR3 sequence is CATGQGGGYTF. In nucleotides, the CDR3 is TGTGCCACGGGACAGGGGGGTGGCTACACCTTC.

The rearrangement uses TRBV5-5 and TRBJ2-7; no definite D call. The V gene's germline CDR1 is SGHKS and CDR2 YYEKEE (reference sequence). CDR3 length: 12 amino acids. With 0 bases removed from V and 10 bases from J, the gap between germline ends came to 11 bases. The CDR3 DNA follows: TGTGCCAGCAGCTTGGCCAGTCATCCCCAGTACTTC. Translating it yields CASSLASHPQYF.

The table lists this clonotype with a few counts. The V and J genes are TRBV20-1 and TRBJ2-7, with D perhaps TRBD2 (5 bases). Germline V gives CDR1 DFQATT, CDR2 SNEGSKA (reference sequence). CDR3 length equals 13 residues. V lost 2 bases and J lost 2, with 10 bases in between. The CDR3 sequence is CSARSGFTYEQYF. The CDR3 bases are TGCAGTGCTAGAAGCGGTTTTACCTACGAGCAGTACTTC.

This chain uses TRBV9 with TRBJ2-2; unclear D gene. Germline CDR1 and CDR2: SGDLS and YYNGEE. V dropped 3 bases and J dropped 4 bases, with 10 bases sitting between them. CDR3 length equals 14 residues. The CDR3 here is CASSGPSATGELFF. Here the CDR3 DNA reads TGTGCCAGCAGCGGACCCTCGGCCACCGGGGAGCTGTTTTTT. Combining the CDR3 with reference TRBV9 and TRBJ2-2 gives the whole variable domain DSGVTQTPKHLITATGQRVTLRCSPRSGDLSVYWYQQSLDQGLQFLIQYYNGEERAKGNILERFSAQQFPDLHSELNLSSLELGDSALYFCASSGPSATGELFFGEGSRLTVL.

The chain combines TRBV20-1 with TRBJ2-7, with D uncertain. Trimming took 0 bases from V and 7 from J, leaving 16 bases between them. The CDR3 extends over 14 amino acids. Germline V gives CDR1 DFQATT, CDR2 SNEGSKA (reference sequence). The CDR3 DNA sequence: TGCAGTGCTAGAGATATGACTTTTCAGAGGGAGCAGTACTTC. The encoded protein is CSARDMTFQREQYF.

The chain links TRBV21-1 to TRBJ2-7; the table's D call, TRBD2, has no DNA check behind it. TRBV21-1 is a documented pseudogene. CDR3 length: 17 amino acids. The CDR3 DNA follows: TGTGCCAGCAGCAAAAGGGGCTTGCGGGGTGAGGACGGCGAGCAGTACTTC. It yields the protein CASSKRGLRGEDGEQYF.